This TCR beta chain was retrieved from a study of blood T cells in healthy people across ages. Findings and limits, study-wide: No conclusive comparison of naive versus antigen-experienced cells was possible with unsorted PBMCs.

The germline V gene has CDR1 SQVTM and CDR2 ANQGSEA. This CDR3 has 12 residues. PCR was performed a second time for 7 to 11 cycles using a sample-barcoded 5' primer and a J-beta primer mix. TCRdb fed the 5' RACE reads into MiXCR, producing one record per CDR3 protein. This sample has roughly 650,000 distinct CDR3 sequences; about 30% occur once, and the top ten carry about 16%. This clonotype was detected only a few times. Its antigen is as yet unknown. A read error may account for a junction end that differs from germline. Around 10 milliliters of peripheral blood were drawn from each donor. The clonotype was recovered from a woman aged 80 or over in good health. The V and J genes are TRBV29-1 and TRBJ1-1, with D tentatively TRBD1 (6 bases). The sequenced sample consisted of blood. CDR3 protein: CSVVSRGTAAFF. The CDR3 DNA reads as TGCAGCGTTGTATCTAGGGGGACTGCAGCTTTCTTT.